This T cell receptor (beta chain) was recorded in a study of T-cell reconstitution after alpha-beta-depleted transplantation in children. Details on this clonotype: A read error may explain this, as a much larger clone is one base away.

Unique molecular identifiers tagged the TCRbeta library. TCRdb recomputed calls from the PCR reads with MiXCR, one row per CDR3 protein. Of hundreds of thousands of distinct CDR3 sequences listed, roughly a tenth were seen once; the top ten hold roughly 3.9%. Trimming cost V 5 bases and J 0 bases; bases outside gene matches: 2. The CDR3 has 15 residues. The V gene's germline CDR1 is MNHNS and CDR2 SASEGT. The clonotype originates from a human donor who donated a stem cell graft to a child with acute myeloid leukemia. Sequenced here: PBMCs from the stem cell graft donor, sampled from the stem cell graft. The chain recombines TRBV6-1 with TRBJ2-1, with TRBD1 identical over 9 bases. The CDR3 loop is CASSRTGDSYNEQFF. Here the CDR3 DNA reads TGTGCCAGCAGTCGGACAGGGGACTCCTACAATGAGCAGTTCTTC.